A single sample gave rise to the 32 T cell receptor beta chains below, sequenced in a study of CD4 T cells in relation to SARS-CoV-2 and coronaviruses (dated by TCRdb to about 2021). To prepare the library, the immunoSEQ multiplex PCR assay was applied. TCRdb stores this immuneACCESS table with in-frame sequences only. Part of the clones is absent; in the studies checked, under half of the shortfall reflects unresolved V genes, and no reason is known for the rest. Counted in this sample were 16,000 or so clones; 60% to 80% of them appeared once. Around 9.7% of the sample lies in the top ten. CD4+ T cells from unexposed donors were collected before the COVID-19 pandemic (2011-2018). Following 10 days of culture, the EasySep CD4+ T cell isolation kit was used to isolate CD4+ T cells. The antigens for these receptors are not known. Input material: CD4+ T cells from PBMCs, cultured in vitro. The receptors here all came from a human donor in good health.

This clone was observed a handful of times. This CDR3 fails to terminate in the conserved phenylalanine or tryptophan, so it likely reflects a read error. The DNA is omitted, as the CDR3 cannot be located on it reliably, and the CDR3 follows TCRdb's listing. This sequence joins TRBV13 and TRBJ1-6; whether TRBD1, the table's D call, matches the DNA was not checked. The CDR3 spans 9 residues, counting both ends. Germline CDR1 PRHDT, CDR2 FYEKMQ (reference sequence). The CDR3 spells CASSARDSL.

CDR3 coding DNA: TGCGCCAGCAGCCAAGATTCTAGCGGGAGGTCCTACGAGCAGTACTTC. Protein sequence: CASSQDSSGRSYEQYF. V gene TRBV4-1 combines with J gene TRBJ2-7; the match to TRBD2 covers 11 bases. The junction had 2 bases not matched to a gene; V was cut back by 0 bases and J by 1 base. This CDR3 is built from 16 residues. CDR1 is MGHRA, CDR2 YSYEKL, per germline.

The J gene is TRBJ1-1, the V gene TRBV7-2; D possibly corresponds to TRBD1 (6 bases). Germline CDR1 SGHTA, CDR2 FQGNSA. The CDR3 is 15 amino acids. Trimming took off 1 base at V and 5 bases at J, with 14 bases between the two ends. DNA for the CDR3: TGTGCCAGCAGCTTAGTTGGGGGGGCCGTTACTGAAGCTTTCTTT. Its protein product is CASSLVGGAVTEAFF.

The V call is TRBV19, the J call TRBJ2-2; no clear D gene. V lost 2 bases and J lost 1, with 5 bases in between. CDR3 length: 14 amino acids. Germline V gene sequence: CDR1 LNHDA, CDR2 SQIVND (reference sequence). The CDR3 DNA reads TGTGCCAGTAGTATAAGACAGAACACCGGGGAGCTGTTTTTT. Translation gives CASSIRQNTGELFF. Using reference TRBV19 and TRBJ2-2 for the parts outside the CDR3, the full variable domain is DGGITQSPKYLFRKEGQNVTLSCEQNLNHDAMYWYRQDPGQGLRLIYYSQIVNDFQKGDIAEGYSVSREKKESFPLTVTSAQKNPTAFYLCASSIRQNTGELFFGEGSRLTVL.

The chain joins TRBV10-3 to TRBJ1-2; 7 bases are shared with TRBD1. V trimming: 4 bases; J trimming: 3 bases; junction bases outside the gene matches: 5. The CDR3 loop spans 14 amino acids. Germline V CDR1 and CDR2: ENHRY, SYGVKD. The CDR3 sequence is CAISGTGADYGYTF. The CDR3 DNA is TGTGCCATCAGTGGAACAGGGGCCGACTATGGCTACACCTTC.

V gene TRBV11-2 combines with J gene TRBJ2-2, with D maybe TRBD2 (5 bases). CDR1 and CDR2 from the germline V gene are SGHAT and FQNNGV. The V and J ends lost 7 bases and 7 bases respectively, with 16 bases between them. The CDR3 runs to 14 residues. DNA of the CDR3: TGTGCCAGCATGGGGTATGGTAGCGACGGGGAGCTGTTTTTT. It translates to CASMGYGSDGELFF.

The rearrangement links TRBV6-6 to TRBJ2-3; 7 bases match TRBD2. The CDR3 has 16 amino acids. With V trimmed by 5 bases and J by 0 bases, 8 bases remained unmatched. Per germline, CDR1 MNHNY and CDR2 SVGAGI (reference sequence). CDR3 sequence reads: CASSGSGAGSTDTQYF. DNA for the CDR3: TGTGCCAGCAGTGGCAGTGGAGCGGGGAGCACAGATACGCAGTATTTT.

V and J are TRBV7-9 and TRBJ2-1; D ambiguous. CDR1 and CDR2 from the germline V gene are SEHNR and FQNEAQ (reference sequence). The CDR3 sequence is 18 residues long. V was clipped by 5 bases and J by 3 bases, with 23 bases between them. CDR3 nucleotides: TGTGCCAGCAGCATCAGAAGGTCGGGCAGCGACATCTACAATGAGCAGTTCTTC. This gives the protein CASSIRRSGSDIYNEQFF.

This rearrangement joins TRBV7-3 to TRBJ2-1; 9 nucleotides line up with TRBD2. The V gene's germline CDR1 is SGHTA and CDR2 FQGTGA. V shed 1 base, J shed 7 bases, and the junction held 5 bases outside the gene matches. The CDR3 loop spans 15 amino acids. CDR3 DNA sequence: TGTGCCAGCAGCTTAATAGCGGGAGATCAAAATGAGCAGTTCTTC. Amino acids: CASSLIAGDQNEQFF.

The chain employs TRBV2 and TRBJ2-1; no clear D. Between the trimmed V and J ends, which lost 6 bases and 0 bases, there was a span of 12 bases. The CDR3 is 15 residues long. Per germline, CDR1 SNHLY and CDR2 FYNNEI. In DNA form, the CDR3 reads TGTGCCAGCAGGTCCGGGCGAAACTCCTACAATGAGCAGTTCTTC. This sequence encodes CASRSGRNSYNEQFF.

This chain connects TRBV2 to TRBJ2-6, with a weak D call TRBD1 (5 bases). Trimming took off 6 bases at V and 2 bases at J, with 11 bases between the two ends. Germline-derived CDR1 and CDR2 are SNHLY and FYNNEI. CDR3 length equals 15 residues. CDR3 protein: CASSAQGTGANVLTF. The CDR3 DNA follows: TGTGCCAGCAGCGCCCAGGGAACTGGGGCCAACGTCCTGACTTTC.

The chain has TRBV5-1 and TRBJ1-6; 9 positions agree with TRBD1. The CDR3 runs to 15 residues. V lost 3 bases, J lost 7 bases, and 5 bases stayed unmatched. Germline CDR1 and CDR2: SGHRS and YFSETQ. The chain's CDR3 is CASSSSGTGNSPLHF. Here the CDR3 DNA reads TGCGCCAGCAGCTCGTCCGGGACAGGGAATTCACCCCTCCACTTT.

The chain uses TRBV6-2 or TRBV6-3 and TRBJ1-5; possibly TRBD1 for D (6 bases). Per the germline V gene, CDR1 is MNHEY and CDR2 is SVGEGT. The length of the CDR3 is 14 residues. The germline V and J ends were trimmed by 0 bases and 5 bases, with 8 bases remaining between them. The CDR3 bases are TGTGCCAGCAGTTACTCGGGACAAGATCAGCCCCAGCATTTT. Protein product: CASSYSGQDQPQHF.

The CDR3 spells CAISPREGRGSPLHF. CDR3 nucleotide sequence: TGTGCCATCAGTCCGAGAGAGGGAAGGGGCTCACCCCTCCACTTT. The gene calls are TRBV10-3 and TRBJ1-6; tentative D call: TRBD1 (5 bases). Deletions cut 5 bases from V and 10 bases from J, with 18 bases between. The V gene's germline CDR1 is ENHRY and CDR2 SYGVKD. The CDR3 is 15 residues long.

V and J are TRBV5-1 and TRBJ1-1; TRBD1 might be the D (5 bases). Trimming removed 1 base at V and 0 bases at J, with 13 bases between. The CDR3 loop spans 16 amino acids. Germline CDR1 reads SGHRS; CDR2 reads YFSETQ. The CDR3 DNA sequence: TGCGCCAGCAGCTTGCACCTCGACAGTGTGAACACTGAAGCTTTCTTT. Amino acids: CASSLHLDSVNTEAFF.

CDR3 loop: CASSAGAGGRGNIQYF. The DNA for the CDR3 is TGCGCCAGCTCGGCGGGTGCAGGGGGCAGGGGAAACATTCAGTACTTC. This chain connects TRBV5-1 to TRBJ2-4, with TRBD1 matching 8 bases. V gave up 7 bases and J gave up 6 bases; unmatched junction bases: 15. Germline loops: CDR1 SGHRS, CDR2 YFSETQ. The CDR3 length is 16 residues.

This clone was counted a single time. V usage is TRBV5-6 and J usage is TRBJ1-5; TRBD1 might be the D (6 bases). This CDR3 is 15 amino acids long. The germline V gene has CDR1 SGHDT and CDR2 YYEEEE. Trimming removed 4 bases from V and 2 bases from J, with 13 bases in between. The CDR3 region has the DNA TGTGCCAGCAGCGCGTGGGGGCTGGGCAATCAGCCCCAGCATTTT. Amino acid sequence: CASSAWGLGNQPQHF. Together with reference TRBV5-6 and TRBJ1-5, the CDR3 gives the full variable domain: DAGVTQSPTHLIKTRGQQVTLRCSPKSGHDTVSWYQQALGQGPQFIFQYYEEEERQRGNFPDRFSGHQFPNYSSELNVNALLLGDSALYLCASSAWGLGNQPQHFGDGTRLSIL.

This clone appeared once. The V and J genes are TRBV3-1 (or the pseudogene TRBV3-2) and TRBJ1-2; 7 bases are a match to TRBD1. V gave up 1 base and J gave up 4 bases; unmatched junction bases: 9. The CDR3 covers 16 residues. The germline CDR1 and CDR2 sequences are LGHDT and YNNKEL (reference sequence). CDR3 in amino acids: CASSQGTGRDTYGYTF. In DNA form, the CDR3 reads TGTGCCAGCAGCCAAGGGACAGGAAGGGACACCTATGGCTACACCTTC.

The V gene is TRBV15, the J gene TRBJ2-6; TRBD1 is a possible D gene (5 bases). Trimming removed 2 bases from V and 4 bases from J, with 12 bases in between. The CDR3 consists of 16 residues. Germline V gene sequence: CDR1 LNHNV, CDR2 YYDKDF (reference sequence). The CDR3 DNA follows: TGTGCCACCAGCAGAACTACAGGTGTAGGGGCCAACGTCCTGACTTTC. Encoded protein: CATSRTTGVGANVLTF.

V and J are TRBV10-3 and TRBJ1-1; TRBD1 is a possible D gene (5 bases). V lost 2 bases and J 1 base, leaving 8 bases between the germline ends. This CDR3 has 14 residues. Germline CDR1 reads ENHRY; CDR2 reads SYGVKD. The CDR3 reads CAISERDGNTEAFF. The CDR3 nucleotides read TGTGCCATCAGTGAGCGGGACGGGAACACTGAAGCTTTCTTT.

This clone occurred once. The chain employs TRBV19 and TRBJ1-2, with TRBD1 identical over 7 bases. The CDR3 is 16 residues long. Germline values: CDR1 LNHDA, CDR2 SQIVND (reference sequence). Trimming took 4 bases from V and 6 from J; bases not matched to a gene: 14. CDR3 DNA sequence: TGTGCCAGTAGTAGCGCCAAGGCGGACAGGTATCATGGCTACACCTTC. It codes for CASSSAKADRYHGYTF. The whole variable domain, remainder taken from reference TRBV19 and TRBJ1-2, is DGGITQSPKYLFRKEGQNVTLSCEQNLNHDAMYWYRQDPGQGLRLIYYSQIVNDFQKGDIAEGYSVSREKKESFPLTVTSAQKNPTAFYLCASSSAKADRYHGYTFGSGTRLTVV.

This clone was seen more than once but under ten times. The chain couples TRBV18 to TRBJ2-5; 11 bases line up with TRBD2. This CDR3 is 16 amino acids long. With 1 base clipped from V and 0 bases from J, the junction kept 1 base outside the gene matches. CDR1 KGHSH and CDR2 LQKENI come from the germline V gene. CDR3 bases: TGTGCCAGCTCACCACTGGGACTAGCGGACCAAGAGACCCAGTACTTC. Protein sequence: CASSPLGLADQETQYF.

In DNA form, the CDR3 reads TGTGCCAGCAGCTCTAACGCGGGACAGTTCGAAGCTTTCTTT. It encodes CASSSNAGQFEAFF. The chain uses TRBV7-9 and TRBJ1-1, with TRBD1 identical over 7 bases. The J segment lost 8 bases and the V segment lost 4 bases, leaving 10 bases of the junction unmatched. The V gene's germline CDR1 is SEHNR and CDR2 FQNEAQ (reference sequence). The CDR3 is 14 amino acids.

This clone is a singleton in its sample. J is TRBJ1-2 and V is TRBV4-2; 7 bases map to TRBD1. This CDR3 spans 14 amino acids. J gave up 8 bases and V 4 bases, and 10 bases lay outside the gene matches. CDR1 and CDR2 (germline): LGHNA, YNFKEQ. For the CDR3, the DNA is TGTGCCAGCAGCCCCCCCAGGAGGGGGCGCGGCTACACCTTC. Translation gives CASSPPRRGRGYTF.

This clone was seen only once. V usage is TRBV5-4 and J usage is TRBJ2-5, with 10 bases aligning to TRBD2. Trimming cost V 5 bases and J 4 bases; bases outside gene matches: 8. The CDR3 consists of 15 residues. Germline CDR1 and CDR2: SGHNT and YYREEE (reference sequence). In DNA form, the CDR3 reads TGTGCCAGCAGTATCCAAAGCGGGAGGGGAGAGACCCAGTACTTC. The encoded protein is CASSIQSGRGETQYF. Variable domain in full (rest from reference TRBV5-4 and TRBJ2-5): ETGVTQSPTHLIKTRGQQVTLRCSSQSGHNTVSWYQQALGQGPQFIFQYYREEENGRGNFPPRFSGLQFPNYSSELNVNALELDDSALYLCASSIQSGRGETQYFGPGTRLLVL.

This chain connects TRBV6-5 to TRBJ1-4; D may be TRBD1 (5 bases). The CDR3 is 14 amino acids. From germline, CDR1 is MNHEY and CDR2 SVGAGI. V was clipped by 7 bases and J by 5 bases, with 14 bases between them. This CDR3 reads CASIPTDTNEKLFF. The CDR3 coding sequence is TGTGCCAGCATTCCGACAGACACCAATGAAAAACTGTTTTTT.

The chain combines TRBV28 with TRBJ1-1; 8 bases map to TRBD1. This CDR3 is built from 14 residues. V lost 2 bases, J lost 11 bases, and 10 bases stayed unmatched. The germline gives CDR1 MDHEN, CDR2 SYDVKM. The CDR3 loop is CASSLPDRVGSAFF. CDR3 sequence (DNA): TGTGCCAGCAGTTTACCGGACAGGGTAGGTTCCGCTTTCTTT.

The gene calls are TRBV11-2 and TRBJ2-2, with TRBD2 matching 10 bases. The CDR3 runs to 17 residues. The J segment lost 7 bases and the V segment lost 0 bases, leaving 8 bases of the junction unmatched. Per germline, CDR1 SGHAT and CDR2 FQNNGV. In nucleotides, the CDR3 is TGTGCCAGCAGCTTAGATAGTGTAGCGGGAGGCCGCGGGGAGCTGTTTTTT. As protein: CASSLDSVAGGRGELFF. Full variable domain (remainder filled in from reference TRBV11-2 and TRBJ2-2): EAGVAQSPRYKIIEKRQSVAFWCNPISGHATLYWYQQILGQGPKLLIQFQNNGVVDDSQLPKDRFSAERLKGVDSTLKIQPAKLEDSAVYLCASSLDSVAGGRGELFFGEGSRLTVL.

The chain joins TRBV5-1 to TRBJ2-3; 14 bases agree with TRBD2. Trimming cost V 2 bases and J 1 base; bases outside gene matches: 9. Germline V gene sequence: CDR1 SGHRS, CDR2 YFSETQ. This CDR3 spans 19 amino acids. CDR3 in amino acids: CASSLKDPGLAGGTDTQYF. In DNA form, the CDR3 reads TGCGCCAGCAGCTTAAAAGACCCGGGACTAGCGGGAGGCACAGATACGCAGTATTTT.

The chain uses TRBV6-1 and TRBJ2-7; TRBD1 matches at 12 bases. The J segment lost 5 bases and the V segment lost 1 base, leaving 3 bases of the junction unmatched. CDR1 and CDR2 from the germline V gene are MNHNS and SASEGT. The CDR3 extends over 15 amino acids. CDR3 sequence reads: CASSEGGQGAHEQYF. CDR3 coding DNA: TGTGCCAGCAGTGAAGGGGGACAGGGGGCCCACGAGCAGTACTTC.

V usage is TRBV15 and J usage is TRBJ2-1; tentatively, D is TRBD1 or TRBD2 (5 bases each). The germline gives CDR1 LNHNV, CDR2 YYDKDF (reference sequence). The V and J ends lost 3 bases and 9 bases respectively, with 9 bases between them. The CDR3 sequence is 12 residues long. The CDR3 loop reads CATSRGDIEQFF. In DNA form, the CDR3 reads TGTGCCACCAGCAGGGGGGATATTGAGCAGTTCTTC.

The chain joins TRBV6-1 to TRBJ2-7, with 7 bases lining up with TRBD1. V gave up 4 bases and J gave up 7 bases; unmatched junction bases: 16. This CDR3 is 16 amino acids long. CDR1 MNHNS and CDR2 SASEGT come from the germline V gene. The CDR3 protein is CASSGSRQGMRAEQYF. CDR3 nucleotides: TGTGCCAGCAGTGGGTCACGACAGGGTATGCGGGCAGAGCAGTACTTC.